A selection of T cell receptor beta chains follows, all from one sample in a study of blood T cell repertoires in COVID-19. The protocol was immunoSEQ multiplex PCR, while the TCRdb copy is restricted to in-frame clones and leaves out a portion. The sample lists under 150,000 clones, around 85% occurring once. The source material was peripheral blood. The source of these receptors is a woman in her forties or fifties who had recovered from COVID-19. Both conserved end residues are part of each CDR3. The D gene is left open where the match is weak. Clone size, where shown, is once, few, many, or a class for clones that have expanded.

d_call,v_call,j_call,clone_size,cdr3_nt,cdr3_aa
.,TRBV7-8,TRBJ1-5,.,TGTGCCAGCAGCTTAGGGGGCTGGAGCAATCAGCCCCAGCATTTT,CASSLGGWSNQPQHF
.,TRBV19,TRBJ2-3,.,TGTGCCAGTAGTAAGAGGGCCCTCAACAACACAGATACGCAGTATTTT,CASSKRALNNTDTQYF
.,TRBV11-3,TRBJ1-1,.,TGTGCCAGCAGCTTAGATGGCCCAAACACTGAAGCTTTCTTT,CASSLDGPNTEAFF
TRBD1,TRBV3-1/TRBV3-2,TRBJ2-7,.,TGTGCCAGCAGCCAAGCCGCGACAGGGTACTACGAGCAGTACTTC,CASSQAATGYYEQYF
TRBD1,TRBV2,TRBJ2-5,.,TGTGCCAGCAGAGAGGACAGGGGGCTAGAGACCCAGTACTTC,CASREDRGLETQYF
TRBD1,TRBV11-2,TRBJ1-1,.,TGTGCCAGCAGCCCTAGACAGGGGGGGAACACTGAAGCTTTCTTT,CASSPRQGGNTEAFF
.,TRBV16,TRBJ1-3,few,TGTGCCAGCAGCAGGGACTTCTCTGGAAACACCATATATTTT,CASSRDFSGNTIYF
.,TRBV19,TRBJ1-2,.,TGTGCCAGTAGTATATTTGCCGGGAACTATGGCTACACCTTC,CASSIFAGNYGYTF
TRBD1,TRBV6-2/TRBV6-3,TRBJ1-2,.,TGTGCCAGCAGTTACGGACAGGGGCATGGCTACACCTTC,CASSYGQGHGYTF
TRBD1,TRBV4-2,TRBJ2-4,.,TGTGCCAGCAGCCAACCCGGGACAGGGGGAAACATTCAGTACTTC,CASSQPGTGGNIQYF
.,TRBV7-3,TRBJ2-5,.,TGTGCCAGCAGCTTAACGAATGAGGAGACCCAGTACTTC,CASSLTNEETQYF
TRBD1,TRBV5-1,TRBJ2-1,.,TGCGCCAGCAGCCCACAGGGGGCGGACAATGAGCAGTTCTTC,CASSPQGADNEQFF
TRBD1,TRBV2,TRBJ1-2,.,TGTGCCAGCAGCTTCCAGGGGGCGAACTATGGCTACACCTTC,CASSFQGANYGYTF
TRBD2,TRBV7-6,TRBJ2-3,.,TGTGCCAGCACCACCAGCGGGGGGGCTTTAGATACGCAGTATTTT,CASTTSGGALDTQYF
.,TRBV5-4,TRBJ1-1,few,TGTGCCAGCAGCTGGGGACAAACTCCAAGGGGAGCTTTCTTT,CASSWGQTPRGAFF
.,TRBV5-1,TRBJ1-4,once,TGCGCCAGCAGCCTAACAGGGTCCGCAACTAATGAAAAACTGTTTTTT,CASSLTGSATNEKLFF
TRBD1,TRBV6-5,TRBJ2-5,.,TGTGCCAGCAGAGGACAGGGTAGGGAGACCCAGTACTTC,CASRGQGRETQYF
TRBD1,TRBV5-1,TRBJ1-2,.,TGCGCCAGCAGCCAAAATACAGGGGCGGGCATCAGTGGCTACACCTTC,CASSQNTGAGISGYTF
TRBD2,TRBV2,TRBJ2-7,.,TGTGCCAGCAGCGCTAGCGGGAGGGGGGCCTACGAGCAGTACTTC,CASSASGRGAYEQYF
.,TRBV11-3,TRBJ2-2,.,TGTGCCAGCAGTATCCGGGGGAACACCGGGGAGCTGTTTTTT,CASSIRGNTGELFF
.,TRBV19,TRBJ1-5,.,TGTGCCAGTAGTATCAGCAGGGGAAGACAGCCCCAGCATTTT,CASSISRGRQPQHF
.,TRBV11-3,TRBJ2-2,.,TGTGCCAGCAGCTTACCCCCATTAGCTGCGGCCCCCGGGGAGCTGTTTTTT,CASSLPPLAAAPGELFF
TRBD1,TRBV5-1,TRBJ2-7,.,TGCGCCAGCAGCTTCGGGACAGGGGTCTACGAGCAGTACTTC,CASSFGTGVYEQYF
TRBD2,TRBV5-4,TRBJ2-3,.,TGTGCCAGCAGCTTCGGACTAGCCACAGATACGCAGTATTTT,CASSFGLATDTQYF
TRBD2,TRBV20-1,TRBJ2-7,.,TGCAGTGCTAGTTTGGTAGCGGGAGATGACGAGCAGTACTTC,CSASLVAGDDEQYF
TRBD1,TRBV27,TRBJ1-1,.,TGTGCCAGCAGTTTACTGGGACAGGGCGGGAACACTGAAGCTTTCTTT,CASSLLGQGGNTEAFF
TRBD1,TRBV27,TRBJ2-2,once,TGTGCCAGCAGTTCGGGACAGGGGACCGGGGAGCTGTTTTTT,CASSSGQGTGELFF
.,TRBV4-2,TRBJ2-5,.,TGTGCCAGCAGCCAAGATCTCAGCGATCCGACCCAGTACTTC,CASSQDLSDPTQYF
TRBD1,TRBV4-1,TRBJ1-2,.,TGCGCCAGCAGCCAAGGACAGGGAAGATTCGATGGCTACACCTTC,CASSQGQGRFDGYTF
TRBD2,TRBV2,TRBJ2-1,.,TGTGCCAGCAGAGAAACTAGCGGGAGCTACAATGAGCAGTTCTTC,CASRETSGSYNEQFF
.,TRBV1,TRBJ2-7,.,TGCACCAGCAGCCATCTTAGGACAGAAAACTACGAGCAGTACTTC,CTSSHLRTENYEQYF
TRBD2,TRBV7-2,TRBJ2-3,.,TGTGCCAGCAGCTTAGGGGGAGGAGCGGGAGCGGCAGATACGCAGTATTTT,CASSLGGGAGAADTQYF
.,TRBV7-2,TRBJ1-1,.,TGTGCCAGCAGCTTAGGACCCTTGGGGGGGCCGAACACTGAAGCTTTCTTT,CASSLGPLGGPNTEAFF
.,TRBV7-9,TRBJ1-2,.,TGTGCCAGCACCCTCAGCGGGCCCTATGGCTACACCTTC,CASTLSGPYGYTF
TRBD2,TRBV2,TRBJ2-5,.,TGTGCCAGCAGTAACGACGGACTAGCGGGTGGGACCCAGTACTTC,CASSNDGLAGGTQYF
.,TRBV19,TRBJ1-2,once,TGTGCCAGTAGTATTCTTTCGGACTATGGCTACACCTTC,CASSILSDYGYTF
.,TRBV5-1,TRBJ1-3,.,TGCGCCAGCAGCTTGTTCGAGAACAGGGAAGGAAACACCATATATTTT,CASSLFENREGNTIYF
.,TRBV29-1,TRBJ1-2,.,TGCAGCGTTGAAACCGGTTATGGCTACACCTTC,CSVETGYGYTF
TRBD1,TRBV7-9,TRBJ2-1,.,TGTGCCAGCAGCCTGGAGCAACAGGGGGGTATGGACAATGAGCAGTTCTTC,CASSLEQQGGMDNEQFF
TRBD1,TRBV3-1/TRBV3-2,TRBJ2-5,.,TGTGCCAGCAGCCCCTATGCCCAGGGGGCGAGGGAGACCCAGTACTTC,CASSPYAQGARETQYF
TRBD1,TRBV7-9,TRBJ2-1,.,TGTGCCAGCAGCTCGGCCCTGGACAGGGCAGGCTACAATGAGCAGTTCTTC,CASSSALDRAGYNEQFF
.,TRBV30,TRBJ1-1,.,TGTGCCTGGAGTGGTGGGGGCACATACACTGAAGCTTTCTTT,CAWSGGGTYTEAFF
.,TRBV5-1,TRBJ2-3,.,TGCGCCAGCAGCTTAAGACAGCGCACAGATACGCAGTATTTT,CASSLRQRTDTQYF